This TCR beta chain emerged from a study of blood T cell repertoires in COVID-19 (dated by TCRdb to the early 2020s). Context from the whole study: Collaborator samples came from the United States, Italy and Spain and covered acute and convalescent phases of COVID-19. The prospective study material was composed of cDNA or gDNA derived from T cells, B-cell-depleted T cells, or PBMCs. Deeply sampled blood TCRbeta repertoires from subjects exposed to, actively infected with, or recovered from COVID-19 were included in the dataset. The repertoires were made available in a free public database intended to serve as a resource for research on the immune response to SARS-CoV-2. The samples were drawn from two sources: the first 160 participants of the ongoing ImmuneRACE study, and 950 to 1,500 subjects contributed by 6 global collaborators. Sample metadata almost always included a de-identified subject ID, COVID-19 status, age in years and sex. Where available, HLA class I and class II types were obtained from metadata supplied by the sample provider rather than from assay-based typing.

TCRbeta CDR3 regions were amplified from genomic DNA using the immunoSEQ Assay, a bias-controlled multiplex PCR. As for how the authors treated the data: Within the assay, amplification of reference gene primers was used to estimate how many nucleated cells each sample contained. Sequence reads were collapsed and filtered to measure the absolute abundance of every unique TCRbeta CDR3 rearrangement. For each sample, productive Simpson clonality was calculated by taking the square root of Simpson's diversity index across productive rearrangements. TCRdb took over this immuneACCESS table, retaining in-frame rearrangements with V and J assigned. Such tables are incomplete; in checked studies, under half of the missing clones stem from an unresolved V gene, and the remainder is unexplained. The V and J calls and clone size were taken over from that table, and D and trimming were inferred from the DNA. The sample table shows about 290,000 clones, and around 85% are seen once. The ten largest account for around 4.5% of the sample.

With regard to this clone: Its antigen specificity is not known. Qualities for individual bases were not recorded, and no much larger clone is one base off.

Collaborating institutions collected whole blood in K2EDTA tubes following their own protocols. For TCRbeta analysis, collaborators shipped samples in one of three forms: frozen whole blood, isolated PBMCs, or DNA extracted from either of those sample types. The germline V gene specifies SQVTM as CDR1 and ANQGSEA as CDR2. Taken from cysteine to phenylalanine, the CDR3 has 17 residues. The kept DNA is CDR3 alone, 51 bases in frame from the first base. V drops 2 bases and J drops 2 bases, leaving 19 bases in between. Beyond this particular receptor, the publication reports: The quantity of clinical and demographic metadata differed by source and by participant and was supplied without curation.

The sample was peripheral blood. The origin of this receptor is a woman aged 45-59 years with active or convalescent COVID-19. The V and J segments used are TRBV29-1 and TRBJ1-5; tentative D gene TRBD1, with 5 bases matching. The bases read TGCAGCGTTGAATTGGCAGCCGGGGGGGATGGCAATCAGCCCCAGCATTTT. Its amino acids are CSVELAAGGDGNQPQHF.